This TCR beta chain stems from a study of T cells in localized non-small cell lung cancer. Study-wide points: Adjacent lung tissue had a median 57 of the top 100 clones found in the tumor.

Some clones are missing from TCRdb's copy, which holds only in-frame ones; the method was immunoSEQ multiplex PCR. The sample has around 26,000 clones; over 85% are singletons. This clone has just a few counts. Antigen specificity is unknown. CDR1 and CDR2 from the germline V gene are MNHEY and SMNVEV (reference sequence). Trimming left V 5 bases short and J 6 bases short, with 8 bases between. The length of the CDR3 is 11 residues. The TCR originated in a woman aged 18-55 years with stage I lung adenocarcinoma. The rearrangement links TRBV27 to TRBJ2-7; possible D gene TRBD1, 5 bases. The sequencing used peripheral blood, collected before any cancer treatment. The CDR3 sequence is CASSQGAEQYF. The CDR3 DNA reads as TGTGCCAGCAGTCAAGGGGCCGAGCAGTACTTC.